Below are 22 T cell receptor delta chains sequenced from a single sample in a study of gamma-delta chains in newborns, infants, children (dated by TCRdb to between 2017 and 2020). The instrument was an Illumina MiSeq. Via CATT, TCRdb reprocessed the public reads, and rows with identical DNA were then joined. Recorded for this sample are about 5,100 delta-chain clones; around 4.7% of them occurred a single time. The ten biggest clones cover approximately 9.9% of the sample. What was sequenced was blood. These TCRs come from a child who was a newborn, infant or young child, either healthy, febrile or measles-vaccinated (not recorded which).

This clone was counted only a few times. This CDR3 is also generated by other DNA sequences in the sample. This chain links TRDV1 with TRDJ1, with 8 bases fitting TRDD3. V lost 0 bases and J lost 0; bases outside the gene matches: 30. Per the germline V gene, CDR1 is TSWWSYY and CDR2 is QGS. The CDR3 covers 25 residues. CDR3 sequence (DNA): TGTGCTCTTGGGGAACTCTCCCCTTCGGATCGCCTCCAGGGTGGTGGGGGATCGTACACCGATAAACTCATCTTT. Encoded protein: CALGELSPSDRLQGGGGSYTDKLIF.

The sample holds a few counts of this clone. Germline is not matched at one junction end, which may reflect a read error. The identical CDR3 is also encoded by other nucleotide sequences in the sample. This sequence joins TRDV2 and TRDJ3; 7 bases match TRDD3. CDR3 length equals 20 residues. The germline CDR1 and CDR2 sequences are GEAIGNYY and EKD. The CDR3 DNA reads as TGTGCCTGCGACACCGTGGATTCTGGGGATAGCTCCTGGGACACCCGACAGATGTTTTTC. It encodes CACDTVDSGDSSWDTRQMFF.

This chain uses TRAV29/DV5 with TRDJ2, with 7 positions matching TRDD3. From germline, CDR1 is NSMFDY and CDR2 ISSIKDK. V lost 2 bases, J lost 4 bases, and 17 bases stayed unmatched. The CDR3 is 18 residues long. The CDR3, as DNA: TGTGCAGCAAGTTACGAGGGGGATCCCGGTCGAGCGACAGCACAACTCTTCTTT. This sequence encodes CAASYEGDPGRATAQLFF.

In its sample, this clone was seen a few times. J is TRDJ1 and V is TRDV1; 13 positions agree with TRDD3. Per germline, CDR1 TSWWSYY and CDR2 QGS. J was trimmed by 2 bases and V by 6 bases; bases with no gene match: 18. The CDR3 has 20 amino acids. CDR3: CALGSHYGTGGYGGTDKLIF. DNA for the CDR3: TGTGCTCTTGGTTCCCACTACGGTACTGGGGGATACGGGGGTACCGATAAACTCATCTTT.

The sample holds a few counts of this clone. The same CDR3 can be traced to other DNA sequences in this sample. The chain has TRDV2 and TRDJ1; no clear D. CDR3 size: 11 residues. Trimming pared 1 base from V and 2 bases from J, leaving 1 base between. Germline assignment: CDR1 GEAIGNYY and CDR2 EKD. The CDR3 protein is CACDTTDKLIF. The CDR3 DNA reads as TGTGCCTGTGACACGACCGATAAACTCATCTTT.

Comment on this clone: The sample contains more than one DNA sequence encoding this CDR3. This rearrangement joins TRDV2 to TRDJ2; the match to TRDD3 covers 8 bases. The CDR3 runs 14 residues. Germline assignment: CDR1 GEAIGNYY and CDR2 EKD. V shed 1 base and J 3 bases; nucleotides not matched to a gene: 0. The CDR3 spells CACDTGILTAQLFF. CDR3 bases: TGTGCCTGTGACACGGGGATACTGACAGCACAACTCTTCTTT.

As concerns this clone: Within the sample, other DNA sequences also encode this same CDR3. The chain couples TRDV2 to TRDJ2; D is perhaps TRDD1 (5 bases). The V end was cut by 0 bases, the J end by 4 bases, with 8 bases between. From germline, CDR1 is GEAIGNYY and CDR2 EKD. There are 14 residues in the CDR3. The CDR3 DNA sequence: TGTGCCTGTGACACCATAGTGGGGACAGCACAACTCTTCTTT. Encoded protein: CACDTIVGTAQLFF.

This chain joins TRDV1 and TRDJ1; the D gene is possibly TRDD3 (5 bases). The CDR3 totals 19 residues. The ends were cut back, 1 base at V and 0 bases at J, with 21 bases in the middle. Germline-derived CDR1 and CDR2 are TSWWSYY and QGS. CDR3 region: CALGERDGRTGPYTDKLIF. The CDR3 region has the DNA TGTGCTCTTGGGGAACGGGACGGAAGAACTGGCCCGTACACCGATAAACTCATCTTT.

V gene TRDV1 combines with J gene TRDJ1; TRDD2 or TRDD3 may be the D gene (7 bases each). Trimming shortened V by 2 bases and J by 2 bases, and 30 bases separated the two germline ends. Germline lookup yields CDR1 TSWWSYY and CDR2 QGS. The CDR3 sequence is 21 residues long. The CDR3 sequence: CALGEINSYEVDTGKTDKLIF. The CDR3 DNA reads as TGTGCTCTTGGGGAAATTAATTCCTACGAGGTGGATACGGGCAAAACCGATAAACTCATCTTT.

CDR3 amino acids: CALGDSTDLAYTGGSTDKLIF. CDR3 DNA: TGTGCTCTTGGGGACTCTACTGACCTGGCCTATACTGGGGGCTCTACCGATAAACTCATCTTT. The rearrangement links TRDV1 to TRDJ1, with 8 bases matching TRDD3. The germline V gene encodes CDR1 TSWWSYY and CDR2 QGS. This CDR3 spans 21 amino acids. The V and J ends lost 3 bases and 2 bases, in that order; junction bases with no gene match: 23.

The table lists this clone with a few counts. Germline and junction disagree at one end, which may indicate a read error. This chain connects TRDV2 to TRDJ3, with 9 bases aligning to TRDD3. Germline V gives CDR1 GEAIGNYY, CDR2 EKD. This CDR3 region has 18 residues. The CDR3 spells CARDSTGGHSWDTRQMFF. The CDR3, as DNA: TGTGCCCGTGACAGTACTGGGGGACACTCCTGGGACACCCGACAGATGTTTTTC.

This chain links TRDV1 with TRDJ2; 10 bases match TRDD3. The length of the CDR3 is 24 residues. Trimming removed 0 bases from V and 0 bases from J; junction bases left unmatched: 22. Germline-derived CDR1 and CDR2 are TSWWSYY and QGS. The CDR3 protein is CALGELLPFLGGGYAAALTAQLFF. CDR3 nucleotide sequence: TGTGCTCTTGGGGAACTTTTGCCGTTCCTCGGCGGGGGATACGCGGCAGCTTTGACAGCACAACTCTTCTTT.

The chain couples TRDV2 to TRDJ3, with TRDD3 matching 12 bases. No J gene was available from TCRdb, and it was assigned here by a germline match of the DNA. The CDR3 is 22 amino acids. Germline CDR1 reads GEAIGNYY; CDR2 reads EKD. V was pared by 1 base and J by 0 bases, with 12 bases of the junction left unmatched. In DNA, the CDR3 is TGTGCCTGTGACACGGCGGGTACTGGGGGATACCCCTTCTCCTGGGACACCCGACAGATGTTTTTC. It specifies CACDTAGTGGYPFSWDTRQMFF.

This chain uses TRDV1 with TRDJ1; 9 bases line up with TRDD3. The CDR3 length is 20 residues. Germline V gives CDR1 TSWWSYY, CDR2 QGS. With 5 bases clipped from V and 0 bases from J, the junction kept 19 bases outside the gene matches. CDR3 DNA sequence: TGTGCTCTTGGGAAGGCATCAACACGGGGGATACCGTCTTACACCGATAAACTCATCTTT. This codes for CALGKASTRGIPSYTDKLIF.

The chain couples TRDV2 to TRDJ1; 12 bases are a match to TRDD3. In germline, CDR1 is GEAIGNYY, CDR2 EKD. J was trimmed by 0 bases and V by 3 bases; bases with no gene match: 13. CDR3 length equals 19 residues. The DNA for the CDR3 is TGTGCCTGTGACGCCGTACTGGGGGATACAAACATCTACACCGATAAACTCATCTTT. Protein product: CACDAVLGDTNIYTDKLIF.

In the case of this clone: One end of the junction is discordant with germline, which a read error may explain. V is TRDV2 and J is TRDJ3; maybe TRDD3 (6 bases). Here the J gene came from matching the DNA to germline, since TCRdb omits it. This CDR3 comprises 18 residues. Germline CDR1 and CDR2: GEAIGNYY and EKD. The CDR3 nucleotides read TGTGCCTGTGACACCGGGGGGGAGACAGAGTGGGACACCCCACAGATGTTTTTC. Residues: CACDTGGETEWDTPQMFF.

This clone was detected only a few times. V is TRDV2 and J is TRDJ3; 12 bases map to TRDD3. The ends lost 3 bases at V and 2 bases at J; junction bases unmatched: 10. This CDR3 region has 20 residues. From germline, CDR1 is GEAIGNYY and CDR2 EKD. CDR3 sequence (DNA): TGTGCCTGTGACCTCGTACTGGGGGATACAAGCCCCTGGGACACCCGACAGATGTTTTTC. The encoded protein is CACDLVLGDTSPWDTRQMFF.

This chain joins TRDV3 and TRDJ2, with a tentative D call TRDD3 (6 bases). The V gene lost 3 bases and the J gene lost 0 bases, with 11 bases spanning the gap. Germline values: CDR1 TVYSNPD, CDR2 GDNSRS (reference sequence). The length of the CDR3 is 14 residues. The chain's CDR3 is CALGEPALTAQLFF. The CDR3 DNA follows: TGTGCCTTGGGGGAACCCGCTTTGACAGCACAACTCTTCTTT.

The genes are TRDV1 and TRDJ1; TRDD3 agrees at 7 bases. The J gene was not available in TCRdb and was assigned here by matching the DNA to germline segments. J was trimmed by 1 base and V by 2 bases; bases with no gene match: 7. This CDR3 region has 16 residues. Germline values: CDR1 TSWWSYY, CDR2 QGS. As DNA, the CDR3 is TGTGCTCTTGGGGAAAATGGGGGAGACTGCACCGATAAACTCATCTTT. It specifies CALGENGGDCTDKLIF.

This chain connects TRDV3 to TRDJ3; 8 bases are a match to TRDD3. Germline CDR1 reads TVYSNPD; CDR2 reads GDNSRS (reference sequence). Trimming removed 0 bases from V and 0 bases from J; junction bases left unmatched: 1. This CDR3 contains 16 residues. Written as DNA, the CDR3 is TGTGCCTTTAGGGGGATACCCTCCTGGGACACCCGACAGATGTTTTTC. Amino acid sequence: CAFRGIPSWDTRQMFF.

This clone was found a few times. This chain joins TRDV2 and TRDJ3; D gene ambiguous. Trimming cost V 1 base and J 0 bases, with 12 bases left between them. The germline CDR1 and CDR2 sequences are GEAIGNYY and EKD. This CDR3 region has 18 residues. CDR3 protein: CACDTRWSLSWDTRQMFF. The DNA of the CDR3 is TGTGCCTGTGACACACGATGGAGCCTCTCCTGGGACACCCGACAGATGTTTTTC.

This clone turned up a few times. At one boundary the junction diverges from the germline segment, which might be a read error. V and J are TRDV2 and TRDJ3, with 7 bases aligning to TRDD3. There are 18 residues in the CDR3. CDR1 is GEAIGNYY and CDR2 is EKD in the germline V gene. The DNA of the CDR3 is TGTGCCTGTGACACCGGGGGATCCTTCTCCCGGGACACCCGACAGATGTTTTTC. This encodes CACDTGGSFSRDTRQMFF.